The 5 T cell receptor beta chains given below trace back to one sample, sequenced in a study of T cell responses to AZD1222 COVID-19 vaccine. TCRdb's table, derived via immunoSEQ multiplex PCR, lists solely in-frame clones and lacks some. Here the sample spans 80,000 to 90,000 clones, around 90% being singletons. The starting material was peripheral blood, obtained 28 days after the second AZD1222 dose. The receptors were sampled from an adult who received the AZD1222 COVID-19 vaccine.

The chain combines TRBV6-5 with TRBJ1-5; a weak D match, TRBD1 (6 bases). Trimming removed 2 bases at V and 7 bases at J, with 12 bases between. Germline V gene data show CDR1 as MNHEY and CDR2 as SVGAGI. The CDR3 covers 14 residues. The CDR3 here is CASSYGRGRQPQHF. The DNA of the CDR3 is TGTGCCAGCAGTTACGGGAGGGGGAGACAGCCCCAGCATTTT.

This sequence joins TRBV3-1 (or the pseudogene TRBV3-2) and TRBJ1-2, with TRBD1 as a possible D gene (5 bases). The length of the CDR3 is 14 residues. Germline V gene sequence: CDR1 LGHDT, CDR2 YNNKEL (reference sequence). Trimming stripped 4 bases from V and 4 bases from J, with 13 bases between. The CDR3 loop is CASSRGEGPYGYTF. Here the CDR3 DNA reads TGTGCCAGCAGCCGGGGGGAAGGGCCCTATGGCTACACCTTC.

The V gene is TRBV6-6, the J gene TRBJ1-1; 7 nucleotides match TRBD1. V lost 6 bases and J lost 7; bases outside the gene matches: 5. This CDR3 comprises 12 residues. The germline CDR1 and CDR2 sequences are MNHNY and SVGAGI (reference sequence). The CDR3 nucleotides read TGTGCCAGCAGCCGCGGGACAGATGAAGCTTTCTTT. Its protein product is CASSRGTDEAFF.

This clone has a single count. The genes are TRBV20-1 and TRBJ2-3; D may match TRBD1 or TRBD2 (6 bases each). The germline V gene encodes CDR1 DFQATT and CDR2 SNEGSKA (reference sequence). V lost 3 bases to trimming and J lost 5 bases, with 15 bases between them. The CDR3 is made up of 14 amino acids. In DNA form, the CDR3 reads TGCAGTGCTAGTAAGGGGGGCCCAAGAGATACGCAGTATTTT. As protein: CSASKGGPRDTQYF.

The V call is TRBV9, the J call TRBJ1-4; no definite D call. The V and J ends lost 3 bases and 8 bases respectively, with 11 bases between them. The germline V gene has CDR1 SGDLS and CDR2 YYNGEE. The CDR3 consists of 13 residues. CDR3 sequence: CASSEGSREKLFF. CDR3 DNA: TGTGCCAGCAGCGAGGGTTCGAGAGAAAAACTGTTTTTT.